These 25 T cell receptor beta chains share one sample of origin, sequenced in a study of CD8+ T cells in alopecia areata. cDNA serving as the sequencing template came from extracted, reverse transcribed RNA. Sequencing used immunoSEQ multiplex PCR; TCRdb keeps in-frame clones, though not all of them. This sample carries about 280,000 clones, 55% to 75% of them seen once, and the ten largest clones take less than 2%. The treatment is: oral pan-JAK inhibitor, 5-10 mg twice daily. Material: CD4+ T cells sorted from blood, obtained at week 24, from a patient treated with tofacitinib. Receptors originate from a human donor with alopecia areata.

This chain connects TRBV7-6 to TRBJ2-7; 7 bases are shared with TRBD1. The length of the CDR3 is 13 residues. Germline CDR1 is SGHVS and CDR2 is FNYEAQ. The V and J ends lost 5 bases and 6 bases, in that order; junction bases with no gene match: 7. The chain's CDR3 is CASSGYDRAEQYF. The CDR3 nucleotides read TGTGCCAGCAGCGGATATGACAGGGCCGAGCAGTACTTC.

The CDR3 protein is CAWSEGQFNQPQHF. For the CDR3, the DNA is TGTGCCTGGAGTGAGGGACAGTTCAATCAGCCCCAGCATTTT. This chain uses TRBV30 with TRBJ1-5; TRBD1 aligns across 7 bases. CDR1 and CDR2 from the germline V gene are GTSNPN and SVGIG (reference sequence). V trimming: 1 base; J trimming: 3 bases; junction bases outside the gene matches: 3. The CDR3 runs to 14 residues.

In nucleotides, the CDR3 is TGTGCCACCAGCAGTGGGCTGAGGGGGGAGCTGTTTTTT. Translated, it gives CATSSGLRGELFF. The chain is built from TRBV15 and TRBJ2-2; D gene ambiguous. Trimming left V 3 bases short and J 8 bases short, with 10 bases between. This CDR3 is built from 13 residues. Germline values: CDR1 LNHNV, CDR2 YYDKDF (reference sequence).

V and J are TRBV5-6 and TRBJ1-2; TRBD1 is a possible D gene (6 bases). CDR1 SGHDT and CDR2 YYEEEE come from the germline V gene. The V gene lost 1 base and the J gene lost 8 bases, with 15 bases spanning the gap. The CDR3 spans 14 residues. CDR3 in DNA: TGTGCCAGCAGCTTGTCTGCGGGGGCGGGCGGCTACACCTTC. Translation: CASSLSAGAGGYTF.

Comments on this clone: The CDR3 end shows no conserved phenylalanine or tryptophan, and so a read error is likely. This chain joins TRBV7-2 and TRBJ2-7; tentatively, D is TRBD1 or TRBD2 (6 bases each). V was trimmed by 8 bases and J by 5 bases, leaving 22 bases between them. Germline-derived CDR1 and CDR2 are SGHTA and FQGNSA. The CDR3 spans 15 residues. Here the CDR3 DNA reads TGTGCCAGCGGACACCCGGCCCGGGGGCTCAACGAGCAGTACCTC. Protein: CASGHPARGLNEQYL.

The V call is TRBV7-2, the J call TRBJ1-5; 10 bases align to TRBD1. Germline assignment: CDR1 SGHTA and CDR2 FQGNSA. There are 15 residues in the CDR3. After removal of 2 bases from V and 6 bases from J, the junction contained 4 bases not matched to a gene. The CDR3 nucleotides are TGTGCCAGCAGCTTAAGACAGGGGGCGAGTCAGCCCCAGCATTTT. It specifies CASSLRQGASQPQHF.

The chain uses TRBV29-1 and TRBJ1-2, with TRBD1 identical over 10 bases. Trimming removed 0 bases from V and 4 bases from J; junction bases left unmatched: 2. CDR1 SQVTM and CDR2 ANQGSEA come from the germline V gene. This CDR3 has 14 amino acids. In nucleotides, the CDR3 is TGCAGCGTTGAAGACGGACAGGGGGGCTATGGCTACACCTTC. Encoded protein: CSVEDGQGGYGYTF.

The genes are TRBV11-2 and TRBJ2-1, with TRBD1 identical over 10 bases. The CDR3 length is 16 residues. Germline-derived CDR1 and CDR2 are SGHAT and FQNNGV. The V and J ends lost 2 bases and 7 bases, in that order; junction bases with no gene match: 8. The CDR3 bases are TGTGCCAGCAGCTTATGGGGACAGGGGCGAACGAATGAGCAGTTCTTC. As protein: CASSLWGQGRTNEQFF. Filled out from reference TRBV11-2 and TRBJ2-1, the complete variable domain reads EAGVAQSPRYKIIEKRQSVAFWCNPISGHATLYWYQQILGQGPKLLIQFQNNGVVDDSQLPKDRFSAERLKGVDSTLKIQPAKLEDSAVYLCASSLWGQGRTNEQFFGPGTRLTVL.

The chain carries TRBV7-2 and TRBJ2-2; no firm D call. The germline V and J ends were trimmed by 1 base and 6 bases, with 12 bases remaining between them. The germline gives CDR1 SGHTA, CDR2 FQGNSA. CDR3 length: 15 residues. The CDR3 protein is CASSLGAQPPGELFF. In nucleotides, the CDR3 is TGTGCCAGCAGCTTAGGAGCACAGCCCCCCGGGGAGCTGTTTTTT.

This clone is a singleton in its sample. Other DNA sequences from this sample encode an identical CDR3 as well. The chain joins TRBV2 to TRBJ1-1; D is unclear. Trimming shortened V by 8 bases and J by 5 bases, and 15 bases separated the two germline ends. The CDR3 has 13 amino acids. Germline CDR1 is SNHLY and CDR2 is FYNNEI. CDR3 DNA sequence: TGTGCCAGCTCGGGCGGAGCGAATACTGAAGCTTTCTTT. Translation gives CASSGGANTEAFF.

The chain is built from TRBV29-1 and TRBJ2-5; unclear D gene. In germline, CDR1 is SQVTM, CDR2 ANQGSEA. CDR3 length: 13 residues. V lost 4 bases to trimming and J lost 5 bases, with 14 bases between them. The DNA for the CDR3 is TGCAGCGTTGCCCCGGCTAGTTACGAGACCCAGTACTTC. Translating gives CSVAPASYETQYF.

As regards this clone: The junction shows a germline mismatch at one end, possibly a read error. The chain combines TRBV28 with TRBJ2-7; D uncertain. CDR1 and CDR2 (germline): MDHEN, SYDVKM. CDR3 length: 11 amino acids. The CDR3 bases are TGTGCCAGCAGTTTTAAGTATGCCCTCAACTTC. Translation gives CASSFKYALNF.

The chain couples TRBV7-8 to TRBJ2-3; 7 bases map to TRBD2. V shed 4 bases and J 7 bases; nucleotides not matched to a gene: 5. The CDR3 totals 13 residues. The germline V gene encodes CDR1 SGHVS and CDR2 FQNEAQ. CDR3: CASSSGRGNTQYF. The CDR3 DNA is TGTGCCAGCAGCTCCGGGCGGGGGAATACGCAGTATTTT.

The chain has TRBV30 and TRBJ1-3; a possible D gene is TRBD1 (6 bases). Trimming left V 8 bases short and J 0 bases short, with 14 bases between. CDR1 and CDR2 (germline): GTSNPN, SVGIG (reference sequence). The CDR3 runs to 14 residues. The CDR3 here is CARGQGHSGNTIYF. The CDR3 DNA reads as TGTGCCCGAGGGCAGGGGCACTCTGGAAACACCATATATTTT.

The chain has TRBV5-4 and TRBJ2-3, with TRBD2 identical over 10 bases. This CDR3 contains 17 residues. V lost 4 bases, J lost 3 bases, and 11 bases stayed unmatched. Germline V CDR1 and CDR2: SGHNT, YYREEE (reference sequence). CDR3 nucleotides: TGTGCCAGCAGCCCGGAGCGGGGGGGCGGTGGGACAGATACGCAGTATTTT. This gives the protein CASSPERGGGGTDTQYF.

This clone has a single count. This rearrangement joins TRBV5-4 to TRBJ2-1, with 10 bases lining up with TRBD2. CDR1 and CDR2 from the germline V gene are SGHNT and YYREEE (reference sequence). This CDR3 is 15 amino acids long. With V trimmed by 4 bases and J by 6 bases, 7 bases remained unmatched. CDR3 DNA sequence: TGTGCCAGCAGCAGCAGGACTAGCGGCTCCAATGAGCAGTTCTTC. It codes for CASSSRTSGSNEQFF. The full variable domain, in which reference TRBV5-4 and TRBJ2-1 provide the parts outside the CDR3, is ETGVTQSPTHLIKTRGQQVTLRCSSQSGHNTVSWYQQALGQGPQFIFQYYREEENGRGNFPPRFSGLQFPNYSSELNVNALELDDSALYLCASSSRTSGSNEQFFGPGTRLTVL.

The genes are TRBV20-1 and TRBJ1-2; D uncertain. Trimming removed 6 bases from V and 6 bases from J, with 11 bases in between. The CDR3 loop spans 11 amino acids. Germline V gene sequence: CDR1 DFQATT, CDR2 SNEGSKA (reference sequence). CDR3 coding DNA: TGCAGTGCCCCGGGTCTGGATGGCTACACCTTC. It specifies CSAPGLDGYTF.

The genes are TRBV4-1 and TRBJ2-5, with a weak D call TRBD1 (7 bases). Trimming took off 4 bases at V and 5 bases at J, with 20 bases between the two ends. The CDR3 covers 16 residues. In germline, CDR1 is MGHRA, CDR2 YSYEKL. The CDR3 sequence: CASSPLDRVRGETQYF. The CDR3 nucleotides are TGCGCCAGCAGCCCCCTCGACAGGGTTCGGGGGGAGACCCAGTACTTC.

A few counts support this clone. The chain couples TRBV2 to TRBJ1-1, with TRBD1 identical over 9 bases. Germline trimming cut 6 bases from V and 5 bases from J; bases unmatched to any gene: 7. The length of the CDR3 is 14 residues. Looked up from germline, CDR1 is SNHLY and CDR2 is FYNNEI. The CDR3, as DNA: TGTGCCAGCAGAGGGGCGACAGGGGGGACTGAAGCTTTCTTT. It encodes CASRGATGGTEAFF.

This clone showed up just a few times. The chain recombines TRBV4-3 with TRBJ1-6, with TRBD1 identical over 11 bases. V gave up 4 bases and J gave up 1 base; unmatched junction bases: 0. Germline V gene data show CDR1 as LGHNA and CDR2 as YSLEER. The CDR3 loop spans 16 amino acids. The CDR3 protein is CASSRDRGSYNSPLHF. The CDR3 DNA reads as TGCGCCAGCAGCCGGGACAGGGGGTCCTATAATTCACCCCTCCACTTT.

The rearrangement uses TRBV28 and TRBJ1-1; perhaps TRBD1 as D (5 bases). Germline assignment: CDR1 MDHEN and CDR2 SYDVKM. The CDR3 loop spans 13 amino acids. V lost 6 bases and J 1 base, leaving 9 bases between the germline ends. The CDR3: CASRGTENTEAFF. In DNA form, the CDR3 reads TGTGCCAGCAGGGGGACGGAGAACACTGAAGCTTTCTTT.

Written as DNA, the CDR3 is TGTGCCTGGAGCCTTGGGGGACTAGCGGACCGGGAGCAGTACTTC. Its protein product is CAWSLGGLADREQYF. The rearrangement uses TRBV30 and TRBJ2-7; TRBD2 agrees at 11 bases. Germline V gene sequence: CDR1 GTSNPN, CDR2 SVGIG (reference sequence). Trimming took 3 bases from V and 7 from J; bases not matched to a gene: 11. The CDR3 has 15 amino acids. The whole variable domain, filled in from reference TRBV30 and TRBJ2-7, reads SQTIHQWPATLVQPVGSPLSLECTVEGTSNPNLYWYRQAAGRGLQLLFYSVGIGQISSEVPQNLSASRPQDRQFILSSKKLLLSDSGFYLCAWSLGGLADREQYFGPGTRLTVT.

The genes are TRBV29-1 and TRBJ2-2; D is unresolved. The CDR3 spans 14 residues. V shed 6 bases and J shed 1 base, with 12 bases lying between them. CDR1 and CDR2 (germline): SQVTM, ANQGSEA. CDR3 residues: CSVEPGGNTGELFF. Written as DNA, the CDR3 is TGCAGCGTCGAACCGGGCGGGAACACCGGGGAGCTGTTTTTT.

J is TRBJ1-1 and V is TRBV5-1, with a weak D call TRBD1 (5 bases). CDR1 is SGHRS and CDR2 is YFSETQ in the germline V gene. V was cut by 4 bases and J by 3 bases, with 19 bases left in between. The CDR3 covers 16 residues. The CDR3 coding sequence is TGCGCCAGCAGCCCTAGCCTGGACACGATTGACACTGAAGCTTTCTTT. Translating it yields CASSPSLDTIDTEAFF.

The table lists this clone with a few counts. The V and J genes are TRBV7-2 and TRBJ2-7; 7 bases are a match to TRBD2. CDR3 length: 15 amino acids. Germline CDR1 SGHTA, CDR2 FQGNSA. Trimming took 5 bases from V and 0 from J; bases not matched to a gene: 7. The CDR3 coding sequence is TGTGCCAGCAGCGTGAGCGGGGAGAGCTCCTACGAGCAGTACTTC. It encodes CASSVSGESSYEQYF.